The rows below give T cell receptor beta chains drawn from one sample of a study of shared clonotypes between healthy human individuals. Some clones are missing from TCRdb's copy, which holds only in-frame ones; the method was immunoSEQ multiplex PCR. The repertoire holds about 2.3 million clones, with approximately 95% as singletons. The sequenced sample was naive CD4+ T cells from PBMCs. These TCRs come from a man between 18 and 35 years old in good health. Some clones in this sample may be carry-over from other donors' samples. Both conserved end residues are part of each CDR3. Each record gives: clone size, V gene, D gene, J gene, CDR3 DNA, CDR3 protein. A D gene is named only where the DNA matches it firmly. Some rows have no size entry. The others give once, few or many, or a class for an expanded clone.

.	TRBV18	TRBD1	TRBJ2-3	TGTGCCAGCTCACGACCGGGGACAGGGCCTAGCACAGATACGCAGTATTTT	CASSRPGTGPSTDTQYF
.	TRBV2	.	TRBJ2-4	TGTGCCAGCAGTGGCCTCTTCAAAAACATTCAGTACTTC	CASSGLFKNIQYF
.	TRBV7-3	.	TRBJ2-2	TGTGCCAGCAGCTTGTCCAACACCGGGGAGCTGTTTTTT	CASSLSNTGELFF
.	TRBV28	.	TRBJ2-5	TGTGCCAGCAGTTTATCCAGATCCCAACAGACCCAGTACTTC	CASSLSRSQQTQYF
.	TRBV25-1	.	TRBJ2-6	TGTGCCAGCAGTTCTGTAAACTCTGGGGCCAACGTCCTGACTTTC	CASSSVNSGANVLTF
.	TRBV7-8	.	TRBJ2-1	TGTGCCAGCAGCGCTGGACTCCCCACCTACAATGAGCAGTTCTTC	CASSAGLPTYNEQFF
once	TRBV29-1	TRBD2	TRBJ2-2	TGCAGCGTTGGACTAGCGCCAAGCGGGGAGCTGTTTTTT	CSVGLAPSGELFF
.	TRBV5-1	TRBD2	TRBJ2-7	TGCGCCAGCAGCCACGGGAGGGGCGGAAGACCCTACGAGCAGTACTTC	CASSHGRGGRPYEQYF
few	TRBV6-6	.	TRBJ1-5	TGTGCCAGCAGTTACGATGGGAATCAGCCCCAGCATTTT	CASSYDGNQPQHF
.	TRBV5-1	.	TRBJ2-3	TGCGCCAGCAGTCCAGGCCAGGGCCCTCTCACAGATACGCAGTATTTT	CASSPGQGPLTDTQYF
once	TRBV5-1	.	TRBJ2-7	TGCGCCAGCAGCTTCGGGCCTGTTAACTACGAGCAGTACTTC	CASSFGPVNYEQYF
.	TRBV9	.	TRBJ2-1	TGTGCCAGCAGCCCTGACGACTACAATGAGCAGTTCTTC	CASSPDDYNEQFF
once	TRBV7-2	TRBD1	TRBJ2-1	TGTGCCAGCAGCTCCCGGACAGGGGGAAACAATGAGCAGTTCTTC	CASSSRTGGNNEQFF
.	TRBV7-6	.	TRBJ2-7	TGTGCCAGCAGCTTATCGCCCGGGGTGTACGAGCAGTACTTC	CASSLSPGVYEQYF
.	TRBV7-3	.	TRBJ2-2	TGTGCCAGCAGCTTAAGTTTCGTCCAGAACACCGGGGAGCTGTTTTTT	CASSLSFVQNTGELFF
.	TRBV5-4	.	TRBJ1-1	TGTGCCAGCGGATCTTCGGGGTTTAACACTGAAGCTTTCTTT	CASGSSGFNTEAFF
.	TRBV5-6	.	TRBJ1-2	TGTGCCAGCAGCCGGCCGGGCCCAGGGAACTATGGCTACACCTTC	CASSRPGPGNYGYTF
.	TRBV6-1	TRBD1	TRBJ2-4	TGTGCCAGCAGGGGACAGGGGGATGGGGACATTCAGTACTTC	CASRGQGDGDIQYF
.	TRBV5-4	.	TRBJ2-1	TGTGCCAGCAGCTCCATTTTGAACCGCGGCAATGAGCAGTTCTTC	CASSSILNRGNEQFF
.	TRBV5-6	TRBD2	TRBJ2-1	TGTGCCAGCAGCTTTGCAAGCGGGAGGGCCAATGAGCAGTTCTTC	CASSFASGRANEQFF
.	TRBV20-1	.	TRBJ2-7	TGCAGTGCTAGATCCGGGAGCGAGCAGTACTTC	CSARSGSEQYF
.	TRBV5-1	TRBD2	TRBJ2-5	TGCGCCAGCAGCTCAGCGGGAGAGCAAGAGACCCAGTACTTC	CASSSAGEQETQYF
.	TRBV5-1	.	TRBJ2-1	TGCGCCAGCAGCTTGGGGGCTAGCGCTTACAGTGAGCAGTTCTTC	CASSLGASAYSEQFF
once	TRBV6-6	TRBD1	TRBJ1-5	TGTGCCAGCACCACCCCAGGGGGCCCCAATCAGCCCCAGCATTTT	CASTTPGGPNQPQHF
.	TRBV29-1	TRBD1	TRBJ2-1	TGCAGCGTTGGGGGCACATCCGGGACAGGGGAGGTCTTC	CSVGGTSGTGEVF
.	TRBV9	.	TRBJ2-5	TGTGCCAGCAGCGTAGGTCCCGAGGGATGGGAGACCCAGTACTTC	CASSVGPEGWETQYF
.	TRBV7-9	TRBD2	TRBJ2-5	TGTGCCAGCACCGGGACTAGCGGGGGGGAGACCCAGTACTTC	CASTGTSGGETQYF
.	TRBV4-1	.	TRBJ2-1	TGCGCCAGCAGCCAAGATCCGGCTAACAATGAGCAGTTCTTC	CASSQDPANNEQFF
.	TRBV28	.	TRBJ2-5	TGTGCCAGCAGAACGGGTGGGTGGGAGACCCAGTACTTC	CASRTGGWETQYF
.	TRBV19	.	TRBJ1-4	TGTGCCAGCGGGGAGGGGGAAATGACGGCTGTTAATGAAAAACTGTTTTTT	CASGEGEMTAVNEKLFF
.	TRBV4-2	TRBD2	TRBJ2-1	TGTGCCAGCAGCCGACGACTAGCCGGCCATGGTGAGCAGTTCTTC	CASSRRLAGHGEQFF
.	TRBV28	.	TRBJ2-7	TGTGCCAGCAGTTTATACGGCTACGAGCAGTACTTC	CASSLYGYEQYF
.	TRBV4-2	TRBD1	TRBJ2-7	TGTGCCAGCAGCCGCGGACAGGGGGCCTACGAGCAGTACTTC	CASSRGQGAYEQYF
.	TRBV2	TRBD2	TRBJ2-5	TGTGCCAGCAGGGTCTGGGGGGAGGGGCCCTTGTACTTC	CASRVWGEGPLYF
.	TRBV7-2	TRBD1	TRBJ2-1	TGTGCCAGCAGCTCCCAGCAGGGACAGGGGGCGCGTGAGCAGTTCTTC	CASSSQQGQGAREQFF
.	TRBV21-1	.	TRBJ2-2	TGTGCCAGCAGCAACGGCCTCCCCCGGGAGCTGTTTTTT	CASSNGLPRELFF
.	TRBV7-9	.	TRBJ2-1	TGTGCCAGCAGCCCATACAATGAGCAGTTCTTC	CASSPYNEQFF
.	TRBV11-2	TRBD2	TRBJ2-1	TGTGCCAGCAGCCGCGGGGCGGGAGGCCGGGCCAATGAGCAGTTCTTC	CASSRGAGGRANEQFF
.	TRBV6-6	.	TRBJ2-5	TGTGCCAGCAGAGACTCCGGGACACCCTCGTCCCAGTACTTC	CASRDSGTPSSQYF
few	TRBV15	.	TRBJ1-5	TGTGCCACCAGCAGAGCACAGGGTGGTCAGCCCCAGCATTTT	CATSRAQGGQPQHF
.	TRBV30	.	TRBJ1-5	TGTGCCTGGAGTTTGGGACACCTCAATCAGCCCCAGCATTTT	CAWSLGHLNQPQHF
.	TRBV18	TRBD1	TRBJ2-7	TGTGCCAGCTCACCACTGGACAGGGAGGAGCAGTACTTC	CASSPLDREEQYF
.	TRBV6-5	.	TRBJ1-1	TGTGCCAGCAGCCCCCTGGGGATGAACACTGAAGCTTTCTTT	CASSPLGMNTEAFF
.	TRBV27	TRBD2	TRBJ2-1	TGTGCCAGCAAACCAGGCCGACTAGCGGGAGAGCAGTTCTTC	CASKPGRLAGEQFF
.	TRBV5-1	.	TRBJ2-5	TGCGCCAGCAGCTCGGGCCTCCAAGAGACCCAGTACTTC	CASSSGLQETQYF
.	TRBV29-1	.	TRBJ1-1	TGCAGCGTTGATAGGGGGTGGGGCACTGAAGCTTTCTTT	CSVDRGWGTEAFF
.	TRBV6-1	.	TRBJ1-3	TGTGCCAGCAGTGGGACAGTACTAAACTCTGGAAACACCATATATTTT	CASSGTVLNSGNTIYF
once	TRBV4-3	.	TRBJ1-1	TGCGCCAGCAGCCAAGAGGTTATGGGGATCACTGAAGCTTTCTTT	CASSQEVMGITEAFF
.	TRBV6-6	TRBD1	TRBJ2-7	TGTGCCAGCAGTCGTGGGACAGGGGTGGTCGAGCAGTACTTC	CASSRGTGVVEQYF
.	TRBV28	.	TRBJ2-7	TGTGCCAGCAGAAATAGCGGACCCCGAGGACCCGAGCAGTACTTC	CASRNSGPRGPEQYF
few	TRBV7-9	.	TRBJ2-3	TGTGCCAGCAGCTTAGTCCGCACAGATACGCAGTATTTT	CASSLVRTDTQYF
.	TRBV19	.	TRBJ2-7	TGTGCCAGTAGTATAGATCAATGGAGCGGATCCTACGAGCAGTACTTC	CASSIDQWSGSYEQYF
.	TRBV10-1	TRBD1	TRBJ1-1	TGCGCCAGCAGTGAGGGACAGGGGTACACTGAAGCTTTCTTT	CASSEGQGYTEAFF
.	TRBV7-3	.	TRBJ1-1	TGTGCCAGCAGCTTAGGGGCGGGGTTGAACACTGAAGCTTTCTTT	CASSLGAGLNTEAFF